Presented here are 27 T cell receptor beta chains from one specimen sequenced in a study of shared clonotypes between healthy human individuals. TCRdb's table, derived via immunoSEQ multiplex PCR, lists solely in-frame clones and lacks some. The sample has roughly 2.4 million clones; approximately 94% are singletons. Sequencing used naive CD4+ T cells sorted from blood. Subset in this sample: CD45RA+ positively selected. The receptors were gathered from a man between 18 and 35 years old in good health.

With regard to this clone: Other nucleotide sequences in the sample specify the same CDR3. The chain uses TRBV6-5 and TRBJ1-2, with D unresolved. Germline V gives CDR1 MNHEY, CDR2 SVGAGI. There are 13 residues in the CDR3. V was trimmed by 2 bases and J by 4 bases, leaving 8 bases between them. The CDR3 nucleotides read TGTGCCAGCAGTTACCTAGGAAGCTATGGCTACACCTTC. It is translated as CASSYLGSYGYTF.

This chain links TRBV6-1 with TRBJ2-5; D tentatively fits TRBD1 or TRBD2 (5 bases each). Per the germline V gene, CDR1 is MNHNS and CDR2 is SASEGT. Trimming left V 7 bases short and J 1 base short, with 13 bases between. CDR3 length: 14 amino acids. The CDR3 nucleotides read TGTGCCAGCAAATTCTCTGGGACCCAAGAGACCCAGTACTTC. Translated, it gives CASKFSGTQETQYF.

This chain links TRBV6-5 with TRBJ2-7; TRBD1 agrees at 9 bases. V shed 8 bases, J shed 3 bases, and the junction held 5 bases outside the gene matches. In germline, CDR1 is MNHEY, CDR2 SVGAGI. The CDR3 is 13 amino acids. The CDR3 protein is CASWDRAVYEQYF. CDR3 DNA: TGTGCCAGCTGGGACAGGGCAGTCTACGAGCAGTACTTC.

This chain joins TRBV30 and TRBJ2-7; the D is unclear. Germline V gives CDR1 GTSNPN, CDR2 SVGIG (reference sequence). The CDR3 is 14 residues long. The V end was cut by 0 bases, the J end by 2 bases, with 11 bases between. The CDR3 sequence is CAWSVPDGPYEQYF. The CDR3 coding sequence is TGTGCCTGGAGTGTCCCAGACGGTCCCTACGAGCAGTACTTC.

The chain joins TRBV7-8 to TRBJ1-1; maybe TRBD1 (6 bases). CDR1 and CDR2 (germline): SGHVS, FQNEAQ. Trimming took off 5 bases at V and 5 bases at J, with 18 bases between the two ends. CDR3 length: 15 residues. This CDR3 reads CASSLPQGFRTEAFF. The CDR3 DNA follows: TGTGCCAGCAGCCTCCCACAGGGTTTCCGAACTGAAGCTTTCTTT. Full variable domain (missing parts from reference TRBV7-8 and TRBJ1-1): GAGVSQSPRYKVAKRGQDVALRCDPISGHVSLFWYQQALGQGPEFLTYFQNEAQLDKSGLPSDRFFAERPEGSVSTLKIQRTQQEDSAVYLCASSLPQGFRTEAFFGQGTRLTVV.

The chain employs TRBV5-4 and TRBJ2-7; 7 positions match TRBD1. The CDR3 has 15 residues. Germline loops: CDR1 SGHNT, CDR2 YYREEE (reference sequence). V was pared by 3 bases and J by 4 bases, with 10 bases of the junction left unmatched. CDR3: CASSSAGTARYEQYF. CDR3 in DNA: TGTGCCAGCAGCTCCGCCGGGACAGCGAGGTACGAGCAGTACTTC. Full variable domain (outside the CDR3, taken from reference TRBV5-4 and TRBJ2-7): ETGVTQSPTHLIKTRGQQVTLRCSSQSGHNTVSWYQQALGQGPQFIFQYYREEENGRGNFPPRFSGLQFPNYSSELNVNALELDDSALYLCASSSAGTARYEQYFGPGTRLTVT.

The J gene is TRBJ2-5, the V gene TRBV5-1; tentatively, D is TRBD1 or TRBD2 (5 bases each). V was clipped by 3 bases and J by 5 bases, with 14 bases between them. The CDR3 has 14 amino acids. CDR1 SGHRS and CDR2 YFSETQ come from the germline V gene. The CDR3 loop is CASSSGAPGETQYF. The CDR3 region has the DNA TGCGCCAGCAGCTCCGGGGCCCCGGGGGAGACCCAGTACTTC.

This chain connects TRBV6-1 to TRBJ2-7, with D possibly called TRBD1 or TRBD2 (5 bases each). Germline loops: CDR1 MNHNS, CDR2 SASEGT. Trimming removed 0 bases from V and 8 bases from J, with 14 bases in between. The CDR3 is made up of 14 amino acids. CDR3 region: CASSEASGPSQQYF. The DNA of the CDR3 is TGTGCCAGCAGTGAAGCCTCGGGGCCCTCCCAGCAGTACTTC.

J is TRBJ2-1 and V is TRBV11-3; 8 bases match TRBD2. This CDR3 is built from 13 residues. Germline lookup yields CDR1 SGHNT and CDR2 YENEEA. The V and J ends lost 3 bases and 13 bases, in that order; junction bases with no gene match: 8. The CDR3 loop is CASSLTGTRSQFF. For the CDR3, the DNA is TGTGCCAGCAGCTTGACCGGGACTAGGTCTCAGTTCTTC.

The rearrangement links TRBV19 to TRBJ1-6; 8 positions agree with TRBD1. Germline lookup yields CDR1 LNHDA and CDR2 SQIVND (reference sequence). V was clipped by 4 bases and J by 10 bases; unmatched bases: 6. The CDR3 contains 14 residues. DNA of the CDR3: TGTGCCAGTAGTACCCGGGACAGGCGATCACCCCTCCACTTT. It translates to CASSTRDRRSPLHF.

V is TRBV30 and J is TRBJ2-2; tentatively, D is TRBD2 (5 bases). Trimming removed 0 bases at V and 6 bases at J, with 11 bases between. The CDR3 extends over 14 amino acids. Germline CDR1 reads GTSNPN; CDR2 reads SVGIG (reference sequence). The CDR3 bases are TGTGCCTGGAGTGTACTAGTGGGGTCCGGGGAGCTGTTTTTT. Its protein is CAWSVLVGSGELFF.

The CDR3 loop reads CAIRSGGQGGYTF. CDR3 in DNA: TGTGCCATCAGATCTGGGGGGCAGGGAGGCTACACCTTC. The rearrangement links TRBV10-3 to TRBJ1-2; tentative D call: TRBD1 (6 bases). There are 13 residues in the CDR3. The V end lost 6 bases, the J end lost 8 bases, and 16 bases lay between the germline ends. Per the germline V gene, CDR1 is ENHRY and CDR2 is SYGVKD.

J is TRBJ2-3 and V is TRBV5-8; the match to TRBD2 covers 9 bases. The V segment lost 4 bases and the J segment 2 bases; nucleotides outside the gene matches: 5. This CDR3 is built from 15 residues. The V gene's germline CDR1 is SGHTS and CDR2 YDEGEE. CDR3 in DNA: TGTGCCAGCAGCCCGACTAGCGGCACCACAGATACGCAGTATTTT. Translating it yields CASSPTSGTTDTQYF.

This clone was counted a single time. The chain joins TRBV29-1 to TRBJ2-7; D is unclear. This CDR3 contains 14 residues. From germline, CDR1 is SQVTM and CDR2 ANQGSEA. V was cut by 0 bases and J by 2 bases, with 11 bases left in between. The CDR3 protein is CSVEDRGTTYEQYF. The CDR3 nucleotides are TGCAGCGTTGAAGATCGTGGCACCACCTACGAGCAGTACTTC.

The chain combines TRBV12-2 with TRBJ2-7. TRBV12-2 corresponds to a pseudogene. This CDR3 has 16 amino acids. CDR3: CASRPSANRGDYEQYF. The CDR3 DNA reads TGTGCAAGTCGCCCCAGCGCGAATAGGGGGGACTACGAGCAGTACTTC.

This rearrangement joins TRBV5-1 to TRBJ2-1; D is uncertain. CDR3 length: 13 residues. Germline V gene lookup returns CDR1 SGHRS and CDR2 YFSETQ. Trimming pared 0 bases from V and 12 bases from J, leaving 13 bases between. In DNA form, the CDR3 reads TGCGCCAGCAGCTTGGAAGGACCCAAGGGGCAGTTCTTC. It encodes CASSLEGPKGQFF.

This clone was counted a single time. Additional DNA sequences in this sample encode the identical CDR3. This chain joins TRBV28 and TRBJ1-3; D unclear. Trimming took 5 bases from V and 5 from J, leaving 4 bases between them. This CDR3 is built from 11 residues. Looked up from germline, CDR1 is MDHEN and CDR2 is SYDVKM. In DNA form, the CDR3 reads TGTGCCAGCAGTAGTAGAAACACCATATATTTT. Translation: CASSSRNTIYF. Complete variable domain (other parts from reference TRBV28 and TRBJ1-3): DVKVTQSSRYLVKRTGEKVFLECVQDMDHENMFWYRQDPGLGLRLIYFSYDVKMKEKGDIPEGYSVSREKKERFSLILESASTNQTSMYLCASSSRNTIYFGEGSWLTVV.

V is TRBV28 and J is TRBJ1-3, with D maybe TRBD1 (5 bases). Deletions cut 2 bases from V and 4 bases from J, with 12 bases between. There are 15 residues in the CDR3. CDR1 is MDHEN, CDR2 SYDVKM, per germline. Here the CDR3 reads CASSLPWGSGNTIYF. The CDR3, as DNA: TGTGCCAGCAGTTTACCTTGGGGGTCAGGAAACACCATATATTTT.

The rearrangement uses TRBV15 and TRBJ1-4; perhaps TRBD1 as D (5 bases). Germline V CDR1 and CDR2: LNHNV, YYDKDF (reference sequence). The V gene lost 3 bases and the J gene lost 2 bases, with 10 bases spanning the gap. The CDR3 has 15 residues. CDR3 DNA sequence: TGTGCCACCAGCAGCGCTAAGGGGACTAATGAAAAACTGTTTTTT. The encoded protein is CATSSAKGTNEKLFF.

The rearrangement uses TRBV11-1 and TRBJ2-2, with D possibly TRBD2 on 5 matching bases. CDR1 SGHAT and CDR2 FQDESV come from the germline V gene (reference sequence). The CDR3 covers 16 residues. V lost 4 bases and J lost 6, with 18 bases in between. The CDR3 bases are TGTGCCAGCAGCTCCCGGGGTAGCGTCGTCCCCGGGGAGCTGTTTTTT. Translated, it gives CASSSRGSVVPGELFF.

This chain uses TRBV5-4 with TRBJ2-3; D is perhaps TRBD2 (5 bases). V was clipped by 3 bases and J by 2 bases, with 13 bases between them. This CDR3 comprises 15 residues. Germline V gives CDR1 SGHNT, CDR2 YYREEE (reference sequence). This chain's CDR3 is CASSSGRGSTDTQYF. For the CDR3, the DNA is TGTGCCAGCAGCTCGGGTCGGGGTTCCACAGATACGCAGTATTTT.

Here the CDR3 DNA reads TGTGCCAGCAGCCAAATGGACACGGACGGCGGCTACACCTTC. It yields the protein CASSQMDTDGGYTF. The J gene is TRBJ1-2, the V gene TRBV5-4; TRBD1 is a possible D gene (5 bases). CDR3 length: 14 amino acids. CDR1 is SGHNT and CDR2 is YYREEE in the germline V gene (reference sequence). The V and J ends lost 4 bases and 8 bases respectively, with 18 bases between them.

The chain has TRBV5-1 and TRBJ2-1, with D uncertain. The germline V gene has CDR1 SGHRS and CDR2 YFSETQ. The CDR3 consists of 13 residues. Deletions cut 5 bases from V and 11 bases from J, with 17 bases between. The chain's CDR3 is CASSLAVQDKQFF. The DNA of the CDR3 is TGCGCCAGCAGTCTGGCGGTCCAAGATAAGCAGTTCTTC. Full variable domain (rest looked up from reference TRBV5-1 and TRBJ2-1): KAGVTQTPRYLIKTRGQQVTLSCSPISGHRSVSWYQQTPGQGLQFLFEYFSETQRNKGNFPGRFSGRQFSNSRSEMNVSTLELGDSALYLCASSLAVQDKQFFGPGTRLTVL.

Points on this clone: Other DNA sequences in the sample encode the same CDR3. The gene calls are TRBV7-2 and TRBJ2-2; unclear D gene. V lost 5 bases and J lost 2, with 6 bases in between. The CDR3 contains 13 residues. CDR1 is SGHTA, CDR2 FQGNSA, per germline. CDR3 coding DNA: TGTGCCAGCAGCCCCTACAACACCGGGGAGCTGTTTTTT. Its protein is CASSPYNTGELFF. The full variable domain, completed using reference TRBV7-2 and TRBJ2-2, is GAGVSQSPSNKVTEKGKDVELRCDPISGHTALYWYRQSLGQGLEFLIYFQGNSAPDKSGLPSDRFSAERTGGSVSTLTIQRTQQEDSAVYLCASSPYNTGELFFGEGSRLTVL.

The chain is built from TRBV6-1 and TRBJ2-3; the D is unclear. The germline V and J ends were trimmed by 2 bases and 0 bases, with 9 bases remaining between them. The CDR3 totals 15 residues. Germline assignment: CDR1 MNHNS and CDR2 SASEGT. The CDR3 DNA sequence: TGTGCCAGCAGTGAACCCAGTCCAAGCACAGATACGCAGTATTTT. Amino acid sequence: CASSEPSPSTDTQYF.

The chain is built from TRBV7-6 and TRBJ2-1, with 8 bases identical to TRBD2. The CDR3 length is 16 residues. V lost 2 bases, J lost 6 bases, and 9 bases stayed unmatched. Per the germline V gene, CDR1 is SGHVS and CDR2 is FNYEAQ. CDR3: CASSLFGVAGPNEQFF. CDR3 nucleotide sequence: TGTGCCAGCAGCTTATTTGGGGTAGCGGGACCCAATGAGCAGTTCTTC.

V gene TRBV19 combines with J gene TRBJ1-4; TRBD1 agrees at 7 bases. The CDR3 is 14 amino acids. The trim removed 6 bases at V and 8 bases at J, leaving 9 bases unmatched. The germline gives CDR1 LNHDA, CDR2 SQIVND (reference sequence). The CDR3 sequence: CASSKTTGNEKLFF. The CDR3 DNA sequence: TGTGCCAGTAGCAAAACGACAGGGAACGAAAAACTGTTTTTT. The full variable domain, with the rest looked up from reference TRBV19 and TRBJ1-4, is DGGITQSPKYLFRKEGQNVTLSCEQNLNHDAMYWYRQDPGQGLRLIYYSQIVNDFQKGDIAEGYSVSREKKESFPLTVTSAQKNPTAFYLCASSKTTGNEKLFFGSGTQLSVL.